Below are 22 T cell receptor beta chains sequenced from a single sample in a study of blood T cell repertoires in COVID-19. Assay used: immunoSEQ multiplex PCR; TCRdb lists only in-frame clones, some missing. This sample has about 120,000 clones, with 75% to 90% found just once. Sequencing was carried out using peripheral blood. These receptors originate from a woman aged 50 to 60 with acute or convalescent COVID-19.

This clone was picked up a small number of times. In nucleotides, the CDR3 is TGTGCCAGCAGAGAACAGCGTTATAGCAATCAGCCCCAGCATTTT. Encoded protein: CASREQRYSNQPQHF. J is TRBJ1-5 and V is TRBV2, with unresolved D. The V gene's germline CDR1 is SNHLY and CDR2 FYNNEI. This CDR3 region has 15 residues. The V and J ends lost 6 bases and 0 bases respectively, with 12 bases between them.

The chain uses TRBV3-1 (or the pseudogene TRBV3-2) and TRBJ1-2; tentative D call: TRBD1 (6 bases). CDR3 length equals 14 residues. From germline, CDR1 is LGHDT and CDR2 YNNKEL (reference sequence). The ends were cut back, 0 bases at V and 7 bases at J, with 12 bases in the middle. CDR3 sequence reads: CASSQETGLGGYTF. The DNA for the CDR3 is TGTGCCAGCAGCCAAGAGACAGGTTTAGGTGGCTACACCTTC.

CDR3 DNA sequence: TGTGCCAGCAGTTTTTTGGGGGCGAGTGGCTACACCTTC. Translated, it gives CASSFLGASGYTF. The chain uses TRBV27 and TRBJ1-2; a possible D gene is TRBD1 (6 bases). The V end lost 3 bases, the J end lost 7 bases, and 12 bases lay between the germline ends. The germline gives CDR1 MNHEY, CDR2 SMNVEV (reference sequence). This CDR3 has 13 amino acids.

V usage is TRBV25-1 and J usage is TRBJ2-2; TRBD1 matches at 7 bases. V lost 4 bases to trimming and J lost 4 bases; unmatched junction nucleotides: 15. This CDR3 has 18 amino acids. CDR1 is MGHDK and CDR2 is SYGVNS in the germline V gene. CDR3 amino acids: CASSALPTGSLFTGELFF. For the CDR3, the DNA is TGTGCCAGCAGTGCCCTACCGACAGGGAGTCTTTTCACCGGGGAGCTGTTTTTT.

This clone is a singleton in its sample. The chain uses TRBV5-1 and TRBJ2-6; maybe TRBD1 (6 bases). This CDR3 spans 17 amino acids. Germline loops: CDR1 SGHRS, CDR2 YFSETQ. V shed 1 base and J shed 0 bases, with 11 bases lying between them. CDR3 sequence (DNA): TGCGCCAGCAGCTTGAGACAGGCAAACTCTGGGGCCAACGTCCTGACTTTC. Amino acid sequence: CASSLRQANSGANVLTF.

The chain uses TRBV29-1 and TRBJ1-4, with 10 bases identical to TRBD1. Germline V gene sequence: CDR1 SQVTM, CDR2 ANQGSEA. The ends lost 3 bases at V and 3 bases at J; junction bases unmatched: 10. The CDR3 length is 17 residues. CDR3 in amino acids: CSVEAIPGQGSNEKLFF. CDR3 nucleotide sequence: TGCAGCGTTGAGGCAATACCGGGACAGGGGTCTAATGAAAAACTGTTTTTT.

The gene calls are TRBV5-8 and TRBJ1-4; D is undetermined. Germline assignment: CDR1 SGHTS and CDR2 YDEGEE. CDR3 length: 13 amino acids. V was shortened by 4 bases and J by 1 base, with 5 bases between the two germline ends. The chain's CDR3 is CASSRGTNEKLFF. For the CDR3, the DNA is TGTGCCAGCAGCCGGGGAACTAATGAAAAACTGTTTTTT.

This chain connects TRBV12-3 or TRBV12-4 to TRBJ2-1; D is ambiguous. There are 13 residues in the CDR3. V dropped 4 bases and J dropped 5 bases, with 9 bases sitting between them. The chain's CDR3 is CASSWPGNNEQFF. DNA of the CDR3: TGTGCCAGCAGTTGGCCAGGTAACAATGAGCAGTTCTTC.

The chain links TRBV5-5 to TRBJ1-2; 10 nucleotides align to TRBD1. In germline, CDR1 is SGHKS, CDR2 YYEKEE (reference sequence). This CDR3 contains 15 residues. V gave up 2 bases and J gave up 4 bases; unmatched junction bases: 5. CDR3 sequence reads: CASSLSTGGSYGYTF. CDR3 coding DNA: TGTGCCAGCAGCTTATCGACAGGGGGCTCCTATGGCTACACCTTC.

The chain uses TRBV7-9 and TRBJ1-1; possible D gene TRBD1, 5 bases. Germline V gives CDR1 SEHNR, CDR2 FQNEAQ (reference sequence). The CDR3 runs to 15 residues. Trimming cost V 5 bases and J 1 base, with 14 bases left between them. DNA of the CDR3: TGTGCCAGCAGCCCCCGGGGCGGGAGGAACACTGAAGCTTTCTTT. This sequence encodes CASSPRGGRNTEAFF.

The chain joins TRBV4-3 to TRBJ2-7, with 7 bases fitting TRBD2. After removal of 1 base from V and 2 bases from J, the junction contained 11 bases not matched to a gene. CDR1 and CDR2 (germline): LGHNA, YSLEER. The CDR3 extends over 17 amino acids. The CDR3 is CASSQGGRTRSPYEQYF. For the CDR3, the DNA is TGCGCCAGCAGCCAAGGGGGTAGGACTAGGAGCCCCTACGAGCAGTACTTC.

The chain recombines TRBV6-6 with TRBJ1-2; a possible D gene is TRBD1 (5 bases). In germline, CDR1 is MNHNY, CDR2 SVGAGI (reference sequence). Trimming shortened V by 8 bases and J by 2 bases, and 12 bases separated the two germline ends. This CDR3 region has 13 residues. For the CDR3, the DNA is TGTGCCAGCCTTGGGGGAGGGAACTATGGCTACACCTTC. Residues: CASLGGGNYGYTF.

The CDR3 region is CASSSGHPFTDTQYF. The CDR3, as DNA: TGTGCCAGCAGCTCGGGACATCCCTTTACAGATACGCAGTATTTT. This rearrangement joins TRBV7-9 to TRBJ2-3; weak D call: TRBD1 (6 bases). Germline assignment: CDR1 SEHNR and CDR2 FQNEAQ (reference sequence). The V end lost 4 bases, the J end lost 3 bases, and 14 bases lay between the germline ends. The CDR3 is 15 residues long.

The genes are TRBV7-9 and TRBJ2-7; 9 positions agree with TRBD1. CDR3 length: 15 amino acids. J was trimmed by 1 base and V by 4 bases; bases with no gene match: 5. Germline V gives CDR1 SEHNR, CDR2 FQNEAQ (reference sequence). CDR3 sequence (DNA): TGTGCCAGCAGCTCATCCGGGACAGGGTCCTACGAGCAGTACTTC. Its translation: CASSSSGTGSYEQYF.

The genes are TRBV15 and TRBJ1-1; possibly TRBD1 for D (5 bases). The germline V and J ends were trimmed by 1 base and 10 bases, with 16 bases remaining between them. Germline V gene lookup returns CDR1 LNHNV and CDR2 YYDKDF (reference sequence). CDR3 length: 14 amino acids. CDR3 in amino acids: CATSRAEGALGAFF. CDR3 sequence (DNA): TGTGCCACCAGCAGAGCGGAAGGGGCCCTTGGAGCTTTCTTT.

CDR3 sequence reads: CASGGFRRGPLDYGYTF. The DNA for the CDR3 is TGTGCCAGCGGGGGTTTCCGCAGGGGGCCCTTGGACTATGGCTACACCTTC. This rearrangement joins TRBV2 to TRBJ1-2; 8 bases align to TRBD1. This CDR3 region has 17 residues. Germline CDR1 and CDR2: SNHLY and FYNNEI. Losses at the gene ends were 8 bases for V and 3 bases for J; bases not matched to a gene: 17.

This clone was detected a few times. This sequence joins TRBV5-5 and TRBJ1-1; D possibly corresponds to TRBD1 (5 bases). The CDR3 spans 14 residues. Trimming took off 4 bases at V and 8 bases at J, with 18 bases between the two ends. The germline CDR1 and CDR2 sequences are SGHKS and YYEKEE (reference sequence). CDR3 bases: TGTGCCAGCAGCGGACATCCTCTGGGACTGGAAGCTTTCTTT. Translated, it gives CASSGHPLGLEAFF.

The V gene is TRBV30, the J gene TRBJ1-5; the D gene is possibly TRBD1 (5 bases). The CDR3 totals 14 residues. Trimming left V 5 bases short and J 7 bases short, with 18 bases between. Germline values: CDR1 GTSNPN, CDR2 SVGIG (reference sequence). CDR3 sequence reads: CAWDAQGLGQPQHF. The CDR3 bases are TGTGCCTGGGATGCTCAGGGTCTGGGACAGCCCCAGCATTTT.

The chain has TRBV7-3 and TRBJ2-2; D might be TRBD2 (6 bases). The CDR3 loop spans 14 amino acids. Germline CDR1 SGHTA, CDR2 FQGTGA. Trimming removed 0 bases from V and 7 bases from J, with 9 bases in between. CDR3 nucleotide sequence: TGTGCCAGCAGCTTAACGACTAGAGGCGGGGAGCTGTTTTTT. This codes for CASSLTTRGGELFF. Full variable domain (remainder filled in from reference TRBV7-3 and TRBJ2-2): GAGVSQTPSNKVTEKGKYVELRCDPISGHTALYWYRQSLGQGPEFLIYFQGTGAADDSGLPNDRFFAVRPEGSVSTLKIQRTERGDSAVYLCASSLTTRGGELFFGEGSRLTVL.

V is TRBV6-6 and J is TRBJ1-4; possibly TRBD1 for D (6 bases). Deletions cut 8 bases from V and 4 bases from J, with 17 bases between. CDR3 length: 15 amino acids. Per the germline V gene, CDR1 is MNHNY and CDR2 is SVGAGI (reference sequence). In DNA, the CDR3 is TGTGCCAGCCTCTACCGGGGCAGGGGTAATGAAAAACTGTTTTTT. Protein sequence: CASLYRGRGNEKLFF.

This rearrangement joins TRBV7-9 to TRBJ2-1; 10 nucleotides line up with TRBD2. This CDR3 region has 19 residues. V gave up 3 bases and J gave up 4 bases; unmatched junction bases: 15. Germline-derived CDR1 and CDR2 are SEHNR and FQNEAQ (reference sequence). The CDR3, as DNA: TGTGCCAGCAGCTTCCTACGTAGAATAGCGGGGGGTTTGTACAATGAGCAGTTCTTC. This encodes CASSFLRRIAGGLYNEQFF.

The chain carries TRBV10-2 and TRBJ2-7; perhaps TRBD1 as D (7 bases). Germline lookup yields CDR1 WSHSY and CDR2 SAAADI. The germline V and J ends were trimmed by 6 bases and 3 bases, with 21 bases remaining between them. The CDR3 totals 16 residues. In DNA, the CDR3 is TGCGCCAGCAGCGATAGACAGGGAGGATCCAGCTACGAGCAGTACTTC. This gives the protein CASSDRQGGSSYEQYF.